A selection of T cell receptor beta chains follows, all from one sample in a study of blood T cell repertoires in COVID-19. The method was immunoSEQ multiplex PCR; TCRdb's version includes in-frame clones alone and lacks a portion of them. This repertoire shows 180,000 or so clones, around 87% found once; its top ten account for 2.5%. Specimen: peripheral blood. The receptors come from a man in his forties with active or convalescent COVID-19. Both conserved end residues are part of each CDR3. Expanded clones get a size class; other rows say once, few or many, or leave the size out.

v_gene: TRBV5-4
abundance: NA
j_gene: TRBJ2-1
CDR3aa: CASSSQRPSPYNEQFF

v_gene: TRBV30
abundance: few
j_gene: TRBJ1-1
CDR3aa: CAWRAPLYTGDGTEAFF

v_gene: TRBV30
abundance: NA
j_gene: TRBJ1-2
CDR3aa: CAGAGLSYGYTF

v_gene: TRBV19
abundance: once
j_gene: TRBJ1-1
CDR3aa: CASIPGQGNEAFF

v_gene: TRBV27
abundance: NA
j_gene: TRBJ2-4
CDR3aa: CASSPSTGTKNIQYF

v_gene: TRBV30
abundance: NA
j_gene: TRBJ1-2
CDR3aa: CAWNRVLSYGYTF

v_gene: TRBV10-3
abundance: once
j_gene: TRBJ2-1
CDR3aa: CATIPSGYNEQFF

v_gene: TRBV10-3
abundance: NA
j_gene: TRBJ1-1
CDR3aa: CAITGGAGATEAFF

v_gene: TRBV28
abundance: NA
j_gene: TRBJ1-2
CDR3aa: CASSPGQKPYGYTF

v_gene: TRBV6-1
abundance: NA
j_gene: TRBJ1-5
CDR3aa: CASSEVYQPQHF

v_gene: TRBV5-4
abundance: NA
j_gene: TRBJ1-2
CDR3aa: CASSPGTTTNYGYTF

v_gene: TRBV11-3
abundance: NA
j_gene: TRBJ2-7
CDR3aa: CASSPGQGPYEQYF

v_gene: TRBV6-2/TRBV6-3
abundance: NA
j_gene: TRBJ1-4
CDR3aa: CASSLTGEEEKLFF

v_gene: TRBV6-5
abundance: few
j_gene: TRBJ2-7
CDR3aa: CASRAAGTASYEQYF

v_gene: TRBV28
abundance: NA
j_gene: TRBJ1-2
CDR3aa: CASSSSIGQDDF

v_gene: TRBV7-9
abundance: few
j_gene: TRBJ1-5
CDR3aa: CASSSGQGTNQPQHF

v_gene: TRBV5-6
abundance: few
j_gene: TRBJ1-4
CDR3aa: CASSLSATNEKLFF

v_gene: TRBV9
abundance: NA
j_gene: TRBJ1-1
CDR3aa: CASSENTNTEAFF

v_gene: TRBV28
abundance: NA
j_gene: TRBJ1-2
CDR3aa: CASSTTGRGDYGYTF

v_gene: TRBV12-5
abundance: NA
j_gene: TRBJ2-2
CDR3aa: CASGLSGGELFF

v_gene: TRBV28
abundance: NA
j_gene: TRBJ2-7
CDR3aa: CASSNLQGSYEQYF

v_gene: TRBV2
abundance: NA
j_gene: TRBJ1-5
CDR3aa: CASSADRRPQHF

v_gene: TRBV19
abundance: NA
j_gene: TRBJ1-2
CDR3aa: CASRRQGVNYGYTF

v_gene: TRBV10-3
abundance: NA
j_gene: TRBJ2-3
CDR3aa: CAIREISRIGGDTQYF

v_gene: TRBV5-1
abundance: few
j_gene: TRBJ2-2
CDR3aa: CASSLSGTGELFF

v_gene: TRBV5-5
abundance: NA
j_gene: TRBJ2-5
CDR3aa: CASSFGSNQETQYF

v_gene: TRBV6-2/TRBV6-3
abundance: NA
j_gene: TRBJ1-5
CDR3aa: CASSYRFNQPQHF

v_gene: TRBV15
abundance: NA
j_gene: TRBJ1-6
CDR3aa: CATSRRTGENSPLHF

v_gene: TRBV6-4
abundance: few
j_gene: TRBJ2-3
CDR3aa: CASSQESSRGTQYF

v_gene: TRBV15
abundance: NA
j_gene: TRBJ1-5
CDR3aa: CATSSGRDQPQHF